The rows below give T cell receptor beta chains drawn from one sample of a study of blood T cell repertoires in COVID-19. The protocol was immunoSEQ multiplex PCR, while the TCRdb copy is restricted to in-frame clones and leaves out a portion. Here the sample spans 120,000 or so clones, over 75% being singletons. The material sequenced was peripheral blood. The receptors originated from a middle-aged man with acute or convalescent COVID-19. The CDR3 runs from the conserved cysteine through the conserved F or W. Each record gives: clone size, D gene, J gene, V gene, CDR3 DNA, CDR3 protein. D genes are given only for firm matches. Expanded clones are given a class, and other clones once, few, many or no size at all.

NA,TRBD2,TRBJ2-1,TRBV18,TGTGCCAGCTCACCAGGGAGGGCTCGGGATGAGCAGTTCTTC,CASSPGRARDEQFF
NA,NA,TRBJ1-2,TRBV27,TGTGCCAGCGCGTCTGCGGGCGGAGGGAGCTATGGCTACACCTTC,CASASAGGGSYGYTF
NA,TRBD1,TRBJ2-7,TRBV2,TGTGCCAGCAGTGAAAAGGGGGCAGGGGGCGGCGAGCAGTACTTC,CASSEKGAGGGEQYF
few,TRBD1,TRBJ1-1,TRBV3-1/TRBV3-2,TGTGCCAGCAGCCAAGGTAGGGGGCGCGGCACTGAAGCTTTCTTT,CASSQGRGRGTEAFF
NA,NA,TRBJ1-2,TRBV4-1,TGCGCCAGCTCAGTGGCCAACTATGGCTACACCTTC,CASSVANYGYTF
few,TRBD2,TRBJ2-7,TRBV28,TGTGCCAGCAGTTTCTCTCCAGCGGGAGCTACCTACGAGCAGTACTTC,CASSFSPAGATYEQYF
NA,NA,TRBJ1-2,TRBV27,TGTGCCAGCGCGTTCACCGGGACACTGACCTATGGCTACACCTTC,CASAFTGTLTYGYTF
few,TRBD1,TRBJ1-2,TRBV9,TGTGCCAGCAGCGTGCGGCCGGGACAGATCTATGGCTACACCTTC,CASSVRPGQIYGYTF
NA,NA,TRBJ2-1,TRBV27,TGTGCCAGCAGTAAACTTAGCGGACACAATGAGCAGTTCTTC,CASSKLSGHNEQFF
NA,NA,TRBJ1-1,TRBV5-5,TGTGCCAGCGCTACCCGGACAGACACTGAAGCTTTCTTT,CASATRTDTEAFF
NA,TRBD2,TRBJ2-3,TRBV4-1,TGCGCCAGCAGCCAAGATCTTAGCGGGAGACAATATACGCAGTATTTT,CASSQDLSGRQYTQYF
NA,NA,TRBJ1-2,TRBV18,TGTGCCAGCTCACCACCGGGGAAAGGGAGCTATGGCTACACCTTC,CASSPPGKGSYGYTF
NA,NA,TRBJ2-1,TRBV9,TGTGCCAGCAGCGTAGGCCCGGTCTCCTACAATGAGCAGTTCTTC,CASSVGPVSYNEQFF
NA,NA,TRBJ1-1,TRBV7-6,TGTGCCAGCAGCTTACTTCGGGGTACTGAAGCTTTCTTT,CASSLLRGTEAFF
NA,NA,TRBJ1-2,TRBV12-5,TGTGCTAGTGGATTCGGTTACTATGGCTACACCTTC,CASGFGYYGYTF
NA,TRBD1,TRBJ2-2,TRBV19,TGTGCCAGTAGTATCTTGGGACAGGGGGCCGGGGAGCTGTTTTTT,CASSILGQGAGELFF
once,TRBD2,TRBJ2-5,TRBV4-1,TGCGCCAGCAGCCCCTCCGAAGGACTAGCGGGGCAAGAGACCCAGTACTTC,CASSPSEGLAGQETQYF
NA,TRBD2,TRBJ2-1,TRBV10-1,TGCGCCAGCTTCAGCGGACTAGCGGGAGGGGTTGAATGTTGGGATGAGCAGTTCTTC,CASFSGLAGGVECWDEQFF
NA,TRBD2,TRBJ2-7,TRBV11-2,TGTGCCAGCAGCTCGCTTGGGGCTAGCGGATACTACGAGCAGTACTTC,CASSSLGASGYYEQYF
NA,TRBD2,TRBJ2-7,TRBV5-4,TGTGCCAGCAGCGGACGACTAGCGGGAGTGTTCTCCTACGAGCAGTACTTC,CASSGRLAGVFSYEQYF
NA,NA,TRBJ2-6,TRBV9,TGTGCCAGCAGCGTATGGGGGGGGCCCCCTGTCCCTGGGGCCAACGTCCTGACTTTC,CASSVWGGPPVPGANVLTF
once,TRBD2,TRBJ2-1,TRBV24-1,TGTGCCACCAACGCCCAAAATACTAGCGGGAGGGTCGGGGAGCAGTTCTTC,CATNAQNTSGRVGEQFF
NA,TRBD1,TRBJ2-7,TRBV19,TGTGCCAGTAGTACGGGACAGTCCTACGAGCAGTACTTC,CASSTGQSYEQYF
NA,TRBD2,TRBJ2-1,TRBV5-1,TGCGCCAGCAGCTCACCGGGACTAGCGGGAGTTCGCTACAATGAGCAGTTCTTC,CASSSPGLAGVRYNEQFF
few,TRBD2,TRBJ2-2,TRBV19,TGTGCCAGTAGTATCGAAGCGGGAGACACCGGGGAGCTGTTTTTT,CASSIEAGDTGELFF
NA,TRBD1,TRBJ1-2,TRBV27,TGTGCCAGCAGTTTTCGGACAGGGGGGACTTATCGCTACACCTTC,CASSFRTGGTYRYTF
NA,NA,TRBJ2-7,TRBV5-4,TGTGCCAGCAGCTTGTTGGACGGGACCTACGAGCAGTACTTC,CASSLLDGTYEQYF
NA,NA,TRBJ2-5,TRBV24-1,TGTGCCACCAGTCCTAGGGGGTTCCAAGAGACCCAGTACTTC,CATSPRGFQETQYF
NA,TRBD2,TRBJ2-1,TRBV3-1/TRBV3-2,TGTGCCAGCAGCCAACTAGCGGGAGGGTCGTCCAATGAGCAGTTCTTC,CASSQLAGGSSNEQFF
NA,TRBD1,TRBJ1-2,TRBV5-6,TGTGCCAGCAGCTTGCCCCGACAGGGGAGGTATGGCTACACCTTC,CASSLPRQGRYGYTF
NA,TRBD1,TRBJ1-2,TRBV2,TGTGCCAGCAGGGCAGGACAGGGGGACTATGGCTACACCTTC,CASRAGQGDYGYTF
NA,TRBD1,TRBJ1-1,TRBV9,TGTGCCAGCAGCGTAGTAGAGACAGGGGTCCCGGTCGTGAACACTGAAGCTTTCTTT,CASSVVETGVPVVNTEAFF
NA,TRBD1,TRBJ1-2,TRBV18,TGTGCCAGCCGGGGACAGGCGATCTATGGCTACACCTTC,CASRGQAIYGYTF